This T cell receptor beta chain emerged from a study of T-cell reconstitution after alpha-beta-depleted transplantation in children. Findings of the study overall: Reportedly, only several hundred clones from non-depleted graft cells drove alpha-beta T-cell counts at about two months. There were some patients whose high TCRbeta diversity at day 60 came from surviving recipient T cells and thymic progenitors. At the one-year point after transplant, T-cell counts and TCRbeta diversity were found to come mostly from T cells that had been newly produced.

Concerning this clonotype itself: Its antigen is unknown.

The J segment lost 1 base and the V segment lost 6 bases, leaving 7 bases of the junction unmatched. The CDR3 runs to 15 residues. Germline values: CDR1 MNHEY, CDR2 SVGEGT. As it was prepared, the TCRbeta library received unique molecular identifiers. TCRdb processed the PCR reads anew with MiXCR; each CDR3 protein has one entry. This table has 700,000 to 950,000 distinct CDR3 sequences, under 20% appearing once. This TCR was recovered from a male patient aged 10 to 17 who had a stem cell transplant for acute lymphoblastic leukemia, so the T cells may come from the graft donor. The chain joins TRBV6-2 or TRBV6-3 to TRBJ2-3; 7 positions agree with TRBD1. The input for sequencing was PBMCs, mostly from graft donor cells, taken 360 days after TCRalphabeta/CD19-depleted stem cell transplant. CDR3: CASSRQGVGTDTQYF. For the CDR3, the DNA is TGTGCCAGCAGCCGACAGGGAGTGGGCACAGATACGCAGTATTTT.